The 28 T cell receptor beta chains below all came from one sample that was sequenced in a study of CD8+CD57+ T cells in acquired aplastic anemia. TCR beta VDJ and CDR3 were profiled, and genomic DNA was the template. Via MiXCR, TCRdb re-called the reads, giving one row per CDR3 protein. The sample includes around 190,000 distinct CDR3 sequences, approximately 60% of them seen just once. The sequenced material came from sorted CD4+, CD8+, or CD8+CD57+ T cells (not recorded which) from PBMCs. Receptor source: a human donor in good health.

This clonotype appeared many times. V usage is TRBV7-9 and J usage is TRBJ2-5; 10 nucleotides match TRBD2. The CDR3 is 13 residues long. Germline V gives CDR1 SEHNR, CDR2 FQNEAQ (reference sequence). V lost 6 bases, J lost 5 bases, and 3 bases stayed unmatched. The CDR3 DNA sequence: TGTGCCAGCAGGGAGACTAGCGGGGAGACCCAGTACTTC. This sequence encodes CASRETSGETQYF.

The sample holds many counts of this clonotype. The gene calls are TRBV6-5 and TRBJ2-7; D ambiguous. CDR3 length: 15 residues. Germline values: CDR1 MNHEY, CDR2 SVGAGI. V lost 0 bases and J lost 1, with 10 bases in between. The CDR3 reads CASSYSTASSYEQYF. CDR3 sequence (DNA): TGTGCCAGCAGTTACTCGACGGCAAGTTCCTACGAGCAGTACTTC.

The chain employs TRBV24-1 and TRBJ2-3; 7 bases fit TRBD2. The ends lost 0 bases at V and 0 bases at J; junction bases unmatched: 11. Per the germline V gene, CDR1 is KGHDR and CDR2 is SFDVKD. This CDR3 is 19 amino acids long. As DNA, the CDR3 is TGTGCCACCAGTGATTTGGACCCTGTGGGCGGGGGTAGCACAGATACGCAGTATTTT. Translating gives CATSDLDPVGGGSTDTQYF.

This clonotype has just a few counts. This chain connects TRBV2 to TRBJ1-1; D remains unclear. This CDR3 comprises 13 residues. Trimming took 4 bases from V and 1 from J, leaving 7 bases between them. Germline loops: CDR1 SNHLY, CDR2 FYNNEI. The CDR3 bases are TGTGCCAGCAGTGGACACCAGAACACTGAAGCTTTCTTT. Its protein is CASSGHQNTEAFF.

This sequence joins TRBV20-1 and TRBJ2-3, with D possibly matching TRBD2 (6 bases). The CDR3 is 15 amino acids. Germline CDR1 DFQATT, CDR2 SNEGSKA (reference sequence). V was cut by 1 base and J by 0 bases, with 11 bases left in between. CDR3 nucleotide sequence: TGCAGTGCTAGAGTTGGGGGAGGTAGCACAGATACGCAGTATTTT. Protein: CSARVGGGSTDTQYF.

V and J are TRBV10-3 and TRBJ2-2; perhaps TRBD1 as D (6 bases). The CDR3 has 14 residues. Trimming left V 10 bases short and J 7 bases short, with 19 bases between. Looked up from germline, CDR1 is ENHRY and CDR2 is SYGVKD. The CDR3 loop reads CATQKGVAHGELFF. The CDR3 coding sequence is TGTGCCACCCAAAAGGGGGTTGCTCACGGGGAGCTGTTTTTT.

The rearrangement links TRBV7-9 to TRBJ2-3; 7 bases map to TRBD1. Germline trimming cut 5 bases from V and 5 bases from J; bases unmatched to any gene: 7. There are 14 residues in the CDR3. Germline V gene lookup returns CDR1 SEHNR and CDR2 FQNEAQ (reference sequence). The CDR3: CASSPDRVEDTQYF. The CDR3 coding sequence is TGTGCCAGCAGCCCAGACAGGGTTGAAGATACGCAGTATTTT.

The chain has TRBV7-3 and TRBJ1-1; D is possibly TRBD1 (6 bases). V lost 2 bases and J 4 bases, leaving 14 bases between the germline ends. From germline, CDR1 is SGHTA and CDR2 FQGTGA. This CDR3 is built from 15 residues. CDR3 in DNA: TGTGCCAGCAGCTTAGGATTCAGGGGATTCACTGAAGCTTTCTTT. Its translation is CASSLGFRGFTEAFF.

There are many counts of this clonotype. The rearrangement links TRBV20-1 to TRBJ1-1; 7 nucleotides agree with TRBD1. Germline CDR1 and CDR2: DFQATT and SNEGSKA (reference sequence). The junction had 17 bases not matched to a gene; V was cut back by 5 bases and J by 11 bases. The CDR3 is made up of 14 amino acids. The CDR3: CSAPGGPPTFSAFF. CDR3 in DNA: TGCAGTGCTCCAGGGGGACCGCCGACTTTTTCGGCTTTCTTT.

Concerning this clonotype itself: One junction end does not reproduce the germline sequence, and a read error may be involved. The chain links TRBV7-3 to TRBJ2-7; D possibly uses TRBD1 or TRBD2 (5 bases each). The CDR3 runs 17 residues. Germline lookup yields CDR1 SGHTA and CDR2 FQGTGA. CDR3 coding DNA: TGTGCCGGCAGCTTAGAGAGGGATAAGGGGTACCCCTACGAGCAGTACTTC. This translates into CAGSLERDKGYPYEQYF.

The chain uses TRBV7-6 and TRBJ1-1; 8 bases are a match to TRBD1. CDR3 size: 14 residues. CDR1 and CDR2 from the germline V gene are SGHVS and FNYEAQ. V was pared by 4 bases and J by 8 bases, with 9 bases of the junction left unmatched. CDR3 residues: CASSYGPTGGEAFF. The CDR3 nucleotides are TGTGCCAGCAGCTACGGGCCTACAGGGGGAGAAGCTTTCTTT.

The V gene is TRBV19, the J gene TRBJ2-7; D call uncertain. Germline V lookup: CDR1 LNHDA, CDR2 SQIVND (reference sequence). This CDR3 is built from 14 residues. Trimming took 0 bases from V and 6 from J, leaving 12 bases between them. CDR3 region: CASSIDRWSGEQYF. The DNA of the CDR3 is TGTGCCAGTAGTATAGATCGATGGTCGGGCGAGCAGTACTTC.

V gene TRBV24-1 combines with J gene TRBJ2-3, with 11 bases that match TRBD1. With V trimmed by 7 bases and J by 3 bases, 14 bases remained unmatched. The CDR3 totals 18 residues. The germline V gene has CDR1 KGHDR and CDR2 SFDVKD. The CDR3: CATSELLPGQGGTDTQYF. CDR3 DNA sequence: TGTGCCACCAGCGAATTACTCCCGGGACAGGGGGGGACAGATACGCAGTATTTT.

On this clonotype itself: Relative to the germline gene, one junction end is altered; a read error may explain this. V gene TRBV19 combines with J gene TRBJ2-3; D is possibly TRBD1 (5 bases). The CDR3 loop spans 13 amino acids. CDR1 LNHDA and CDR2 SQIVND come from the germline V gene (reference sequence). The CDR3 coding sequence is TGTGCCAGTAGTGCCCAGGGTACAGATACGCGGTATTTT. This encodes CASSAQGTDTRYF.

The chain uses TRBV12-3 or TRBV12-4 and TRBJ1-2; D is perhaps TRBD1 (5 bases). The CDR3 loop spans 13 amino acids. V was cut by 3 bases and J by 7 bases, with 12 bases left in between. The DNA for the CDR3 is TGTGCCAGCAGTTTGAGGGGTACCTCTGGCTACACCTTC. Its translation is CASSLRGTSGYTF.

This clonotype was counted only a few times. This chain uses TRBV11-2 with TRBJ2-3; D unclear. Trimming removed 1 base from V and 4 bases from J, with 18 bases in between. The V gene's germline CDR1 is SGHAT and CDR2 FQNNGV. This CDR3 has 17 residues. The CDR3 bases are TGTGCCAGCAGCTTAGTATCCGGACCCACGAAGGCAGATACGCAGTATTTT. This encodes CASSLVSGPTKADTQYF.

This clonotype was found many times. This sequence joins TRBV7-8 and TRBJ1-4; D unclear. V was trimmed by 5 bases and J by 0 bases, leaving 13 bases between them. CDR1 SGHVS and CDR2 FQNEAQ come from the germline V gene. This CDR3 is built from 16 residues. The CDR3 spells CASSPWHPPTNEKLFF. The CDR3 bases are TGTGCCAGCAGCCCATGGCATCCTCCAACTAATGAAAAACTGTTTTTT.

This clonotype has at least ten counts. V usage is TRBV2 and J usage is TRBJ2-5; no clear D gene. CDR3 length equals 12 residues. Per germline, CDR1 SNHLY and CDR2 FYNNEI. With 8 bases removed from V and 5 bases from J, the gap between germline ends came to 12 bases. CDR3 sequence reads: CASELWRETQYF. The DNA for the CDR3 is TGTGCCAGCGAATTGTGGCGGGAGACCCAGTACTTC.

The chain uses TRBV29-1 and TRBJ2-7, with D maybe TRBD1 (5 bases). V was pared by 1 base and J by 1 base, with 8 bases between. The V gene's germline CDR1 is SQVTM and CDR2 ANQGSEA. The CDR3 extends over 13 amino acids. CDR3 sequence reads: CSVEGHRSYEQYF. CDR3 coding DNA: TGCAGCGTTGAAGGGCACAGGTCCTACGAGCAGTACTTC.

This clonotype was recorded at least ten times. The chain couples TRBV5-8 to TRBJ2-7; D may be TRBD1 (6 bases). This CDR3 has 13 amino acids. The germline CDR1 and CDR2 sequences are SGHTS and YDEGEE. V lost 0 bases, J lost 10 bases, and 14 bases lay in between. The CDR3 DNA is TGTGCCAGCAGCTTGGAGGTGTCGGACAGACAGTACTTC. Protein: CASSLEVSDRQYF.

The V and J genes are TRBV19 and TRBJ1-5; TRBD1 is a possible D gene (5 bases). The germline CDR1 and CDR2 sequences are LNHDA and SQIVND (reference sequence). V gave up 5 bases and J gave up 7 bases, with 21 bases separating them. This CDR3 contains 16 residues. Here the CDR3 reads CASSLQDAGPQQPQHF. The CDR3 DNA reads as TGTGCCAGTAGTCTCCAGGATGCGGGACCCCAGCAGCCCCAGCATTTT.

The chain couples TRBV5-1 to TRBJ2-3; 8 nucleotides agree with TRBD1. Trimming cost V 2 bases and J 0 bases; bases outside gene matches: 11. CDR1 is SGHRS and CDR2 is YFSETQ in the germline V gene. The CDR3 totals 18 residues. The CDR3 region has the DNA TGCGCCAGCAGCTTAACAGGGACAGGCACCTCTAGCACAGATACGCAGTATTTT. Encoded protein: CASSLTGTGTSSTDTQYF.

Comments on this clonotype: A clone one base away is much larger, so this may be a read error. The V call is TRBV27, the J call TRBJ2-5, with D perhaps TRBD2 (5 bases). Trimming stripped 3 bases from V and 3 bases from J, with 8 bases between. Germline values: CDR1 MNHEY, CDR2 SMNVEV (reference sequence). CDR3 size: 13 residues. CDR3 amino acids: CASSFHGEETQYF. The DNA for the CDR3 is TGTGCCAGCAGTTTTCACGGGGAAGAGACCCAGTACTTC.

This clonotype was observed a single time. The V call is TRBV7-9, the J call TRBJ1-6; D gene uncertain. V gave up 1 base and J gave up 7 bases, with 11 bases separating them. Germline CDR1 SEHNR, CDR2 FQNEAQ (reference sequence). The CDR3 totals 15 residues. This chain's CDR3 is CASSLGGLENSPLHF. DNA of the CDR3: TGTGCCAGCAGCTTAGGAGGGTTAGAGAATTCACCCCTCCACTTT.

CDR3 protein: CASWGGNEAFF. The CDR3 DNA follows: TGTGCCAGTTGGGGGGGCAATGAAGCTTTCTTT. This sequence joins TRBV7-8 and TRBJ1-1, with D possibly being TRBD1 (6 bases). The V gene lost 9 bases and the J gene lost 7 bases, with 12 bases spanning the gap. Germline V lookup: CDR1 SGHVS, CDR2 FQNEAQ. The CDR3 spans 11 residues.

V is TRBV20-1 and J is TRBJ2-7, with 7 positions matching TRBD2. Trimming cost V 0 bases and J 0 bases; bases outside gene matches: 8. Germline V gene lookup returns CDR1 DFQATT and CDR2 SNEGSKA (reference sequence). The CDR3 sequence is 16 residues long. CDR3 in amino acids: CSARDRDGGYSYEQYF. The CDR3 bases are TGCAGTGCTAGAGATCGGGACGGGGGGTACTCCTACGAGCAGTACTTC.

This sequence joins TRBV7-2 and TRBJ2-5; no definite D call. The CDR3 has 14 residues. V lost 0 bases and J lost 5, with 10 bases in between. The V gene's germline CDR1 is SGHTA and CDR2 FQGNSA. The CDR3 sequence is CASSLAIQMETQYF. The CDR3 DNA is TGTGCCAGCAGCTTAGCTATTCAGATGGAGACCCAGTACTTC.

J is TRBJ2-5 and V is TRBV5-6; possible D gene TRBD2, 6 bases. The V gene's germline CDR1 is SGHDT and CDR2 YYEEEE. The CDR3 consists of 16 residues. V lost 4 bases, J lost 7 bases, and 23 bases lay in between. This chain's CDR3 is CASSRRGRVSRGTQYF. The CDR3 DNA follows: TGTGCCAGCAGCCGCCGGGGTAGGGTATCGCGGGGGACCCAGTACTTC.